The 4 T cell receptor beta chains in this list originate from one sample, sequenced in a study of OX40 agonist ivuxolimab in advanced cancers. Method: immunoSEQ multiplex PCR; TCRdb's copy keeps in-frame clones and lacks some. The sample contains some 41,000 clones, around 88% of which appear only once. The sequencing used CD4+ or CD8+ T cells sorted from blood, collected in a trial of the OX40 agonist ivuxolimab. These receptors were collected from an adult with an advanced solid tumor such as melanoma, head and neck, liver or kidney cancer.

This chain uses TRBV5-5 with TRBJ2-5, with D perhaps TRBD2 (6 bases). V was trimmed by 1 base and J by 2 bases, leaving 9 bases between them. Germline V gene sequence: CDR1 SGHKS, CDR2 YYEKEE (reference sequence). The CDR3 is 14 residues long. The CDR3, as DNA: TGTGCCAGCAGCTTGTATGGGGGGCAAGAGACCCAGTACTTC. This sequence encodes CASSLYGGQETQYF.

This rearrangement joins TRBV5-1 to TRBJ1-1; D remains ambiguous. V was shortened by 4 bases and J by 1 base, with 11 bases between the two germline ends. The CDR3 is made up of 14 amino acids. Looked up from germline, CDR1 is SGHRS and CDR2 is YFSETQ. The CDR3 here is CASSPGSANTEAFF. The CDR3 DNA reads as TGCGCCAGCAGCCCCGGATCAGCGAACACTGAAGCTTTCTTT.

The J gene is TRBJ1-4, the V gene TRBV28; perhaps TRBD1 as D (6 bases). The CDR3 extends over 13 amino acids. V shed 2 bases and J shed 8 bases, with 9 bases lying between them. CDR1 MDHEN and CDR2 SYDVKM come from the germline V gene. The CDR3 DNA follows: TGTGCCAGCAGTTTAGAACAGGGAGAAAAACTGTTTTTT. Translated, it gives CASSLEQGEKLFF.

Only a few counts were recorded for this clone. The conserved final phenylalanine or tryptophan is absent from the CDR3, which likely points to a read error. The chain recombines TRBV6-6 with TRBJ1-6; D remains unclear. This CDR3 is built from 14 residues. Germline V gene lookup returns CDR1 MNHNY and CDR2 SVGAGI (reference sequence). Trimming stripped 2 bases from V and 7 bases from J, with 9 bases between. In nucleotides, the CDR3 is TGTGCCAGCAGTTACGGCGGAACCAATTCACCCCTCCACCTT. Amino acid sequence: CASSYGGTNSPLHL.